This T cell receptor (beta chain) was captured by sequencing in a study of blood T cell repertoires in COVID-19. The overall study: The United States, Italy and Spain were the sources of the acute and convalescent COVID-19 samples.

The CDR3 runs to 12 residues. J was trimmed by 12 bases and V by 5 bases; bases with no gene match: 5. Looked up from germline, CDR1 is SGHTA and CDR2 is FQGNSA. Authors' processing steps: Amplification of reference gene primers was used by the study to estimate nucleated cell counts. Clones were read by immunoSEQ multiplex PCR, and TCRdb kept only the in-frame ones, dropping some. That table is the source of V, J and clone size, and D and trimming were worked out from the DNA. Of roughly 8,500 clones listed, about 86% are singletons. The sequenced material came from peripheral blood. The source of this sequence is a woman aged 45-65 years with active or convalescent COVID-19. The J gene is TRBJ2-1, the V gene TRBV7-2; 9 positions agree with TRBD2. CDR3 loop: CASSPDSGRQFF. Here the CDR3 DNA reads TGTGCCAGCAGCCCCGATAGCGGGAGGCAGTTCTTC.